This paragraph reports one TCR beta chain. Treatment defined: randomized to nivolumab then ipilimumab (arm A) or the reverse (arm B). No patient had prior DNA-damaging chemotherapy. The data originate from a study of sequential checkpoint blockade in melanoma. The germline V gene has CDR1 SGHDT and CDR2 YYEEEE. The CDR3 spans 16 residues. V was cut by 0 bases and J by 0 bases, with 11 bases left in between. Sequencing was performed with immunoSEQ multiplex PCR; in TCRdb, only in-frame clones are kept and a portion is missing. The table lists about 20,000 clones, roughly four fifths of them singletons. Sequenced material: CD8+ T cells sorted from blood (inferred from file names), taken from a patient given nivolumab and ipilimumab in sequence. The rearrangement joins TRBV5-6 to TRBJ2-3; tentatively, D is TRBD1 (6 bases). This sequence originates from a human donor with melanoma. CDR3 DNA: TGTGCCAGCAGCTTGGGGACAGCCTTTAGCACAGATACGCAGTATTTT. As protein: CASSLGTAFSTDTQYF. The variable domain in full, completed from reference TRBV5-6 and TRBJ2-3, reads DAGVTQSPTHLIKTRGQQVTLRCSPKSGHDTVSWYQQALGQGPQFIFQYYEEEERQRGNFPDRFSGHQFPNYSSELNVNALLLGDSALYLCASSLGTAFSTDTQYFGPGTRLTVL.